A single sample gave rise to the 19 T cell receptor beta chains below, sequenced in a study of blood T cells in healthy people across ages (dated by TCRdb to the mid-2010s). Library method: 5' RACE. Sequencing used an Illumina HiSeq 2500. A second PCR of roughly 6 to 11 cycles was performed with a sample-barcoded 5' primer and a J-beta primer mix. TCRdb reprocessed the public reads (quality trimming at Q25 with fastp, clone calling with MiXCR) and kept in-frame beta chains. When rows share a CDR3 protein, they turn into one entry using the most common DNA and genes. The sample records hundreds of thousands of distinct CDR3 sequences, around 40% of which are singletons. 20% to 25% of the sample comes from the top ten. The specimen sequenced was blood. Receptors were obtained from a woman aged 55-69 years in good health.

This clonotype has ten or more counts. The rearrangement joins TRBV12-3 or TRBV12-4 to TRBJ2-1, with 9 bases lining up with TRBD1. The trim removed 6 bases at V and 9 bases at J, leaving 15 bases unmatched. This CDR3 spans 16 amino acids. The CDR3 region has the DNA TGTGCCAGCAGGCCTACAGGGGGCAAGAGTGGACGTGAGCAGTTCTTC. Translated: CASRPTGGKSGREQFF.

The chain combines TRBV12-3 or TRBV12-4 with TRBJ1-2, with 7 bases identical to TRBD1. V gave up 2 bases and J gave up 7 bases; unmatched junction bases: 1. The CDR3 extends over 12 amino acids. The CDR3 DNA is TGTGCCAGCAGTTTAAGACAGGGTGGCTACACCTTC. Its protein product is CASSLRQGGYTF.

This clonotype was counted only a few times. The V gene is TRBV7-2, the J gene TRBJ1-4; D unresolved. Trimming pared 4 bases from V and 4 bases from J, leaving 13 bases between. The CDR3 totals 15 residues. The germline V gene has CDR1 SGHTA and CDR2 FQGNSA. The CDR3 DNA sequence: TGTGCCAGCAGCTCCCGTCGGGCGGATAATGAAAAACTGTTTTTT. It is translated as CASSSRRADNEKLFF. The whole variable domain, remainder taken from reference TRBV7-2 and TRBJ1-4, is GAGVSQSPSNKVTEKGKDVELRCDPISGHTALYWYRQSLGQGLEFLIYFQGNSAPDKSGLPSDRFSAERTGGSVSTLTIQRTQQEDSAVYLCASSSRRADNEKLFFGSGTQLSVL.

V and J are TRBV4-2 and TRBJ2-1; possibly TRBD2 for D (6 bases). V was shortened by 5 bases and J by 9 bases, with 17 bases between the two germline ends. From germline, CDR1 is LGHNA and CDR2 YNFKEQ. The CDR3 extends over 14 amino acids. The CDR3 DNA sequence: TGTGCCAGCAGCTCCGGAGGGCCCAATGGTGAGCAGTTCTTC. Translation: CASSSGGPNGEQFF.

V gene TRBV5-1 combines with J gene TRBJ1-2; possibly TRBD1 for D (5 bases). This CDR3 is 16 amino acids long. The germline V and J ends were trimmed by 1 base and 5 bases, with 18 bases remaining between them. Germline V gene sequence: CDR1 SGHRS, CDR2 YFSETQ. The CDR3 here is CASSLSGHGTEYGYTF. Here the CDR3 DNA reads TGCGCCAGCAGCTTGAGTGGACACGGGACGGAATATGGCTACACCTTC.

The rearrangement uses TRBV4-2 and TRBJ2-1, with TRBD1 matching over 7 bases. The CDR3 contains 15 residues. The germline V gene has CDR1 LGHNA and CDR2 YNFKEQ. The J segment lost 3 bases and the V segment lost 3 bases, leaving 5 bases of the junction unmatched. Written as DNA, the CDR3 is TGTGCCAGCAGCCAGGACAGGACGCACTACAATGAGCAGTTCTTC. Encoded protein: CASSQDRTHYNEQFF.

This clonotype showed up many times. V usage is TRBV12-3 or TRBV12-4 and J usage is TRBJ2-7; D gene uncertain. CDR3 length equals 11 residues. The V end lost 5 bases, the J end lost 0 bases, and 2 bases lay between the germline ends. CDR3 nucleotides: TGTGCCAGCAGTACCTCCTACGAGCAGTACTTC. Its translation is CASSTSYEQYF.

The chain links TRBV3-1 to TRBJ2-3; 9 bases are a match to TRBD2. The CDR3 spans 16 residues. CDR1 and CDR2 from the germline V gene are LGHDT and YNNKEL (reference sequence). V trimming: 2 bases; J trimming: 3 bases; junction bases outside the gene matches: 6. CDR3 DNA sequence: TGTGCCAGCAGCCAAAATAGCGGGGGCAGTACAGATACGCAGTATTTT. This codes for CASSQNSGGSTDTQYF.

This sequence joins TRBV3-1 and TRBJ1-2; D is possibly TRBD1 (5 bases). The V end lost 1 base, the J end lost 8 bases, and 20 bases lay between the germline ends. The CDR3 has 16 residues. Germline CDR1 and CDR2: LGHDT and YNNKEL (reference sequence). CDR3 DNA: TGTGCCAGCAGCCAAGCATACGGGACTCGGTACGACGGCTACACCTTC. Translated: CASSQAYGTRYDGYTF. Together with reference TRBV3-1 and TRBJ1-2, the CDR3 gives the full variable domain: DTAVSQTPKYLVTQMGNDKSIKCEQNLGHDTMYWYKQDSKKFLKIMFSYNNKELIINETVPNRFSPKSPDKAHLNLHINSLELGDSAVYFCASSQAYGTRYDGYTFGSGTRLTVV.

Regarding this clonotype: At one of its ends the junction is not consistent with the germline gene, which may arise from a read error. The V and J genes are TRBV5-6 and TRBJ2-3, with 7 bases matching TRBD1. This CDR3 has 15 residues. Germline CDR1 is SGHDT and CDR2 is YYEEEE. The CDR3 loop is CASSTRDRRTDAQYF. CDR3 nucleotides: TGTGCCAGCAGCACCCGGGACAGACGCACAGATGCGCAGTATTTT. The variable domain in full, with the rest retrieved from reference TRBV5-6 and TRBJ2-3, is DAGVTQSPTHLIKTRGQQVTLRCSPKSGHDTVSWYQQALGQGPQFIFQYYEEEERQRGNFPDRFSGHQFPNYSSELNVNALLLGDSALYLCASSTRDRRTDAQYFGPGTRLTVL.

A few counts support this clonotype. The chain links TRBV12-3 or TRBV12-4 to TRBJ2-3; 10 nucleotides agree with TRBD2. J was trimmed by 4 bases and V by 8 bases; bases with no gene match: 9. This CDR3 is 15 amino acids long. For the CDR3, the DNA is TGTGCCAGCGGAAAAGGACTAGCGGCCGCAGATACGCAGTATTTT. It translates to CASGKGLAAADTQYF.

The rearrangement joins TRBV12-3 or TRBV12-4 to TRBJ1-4; 7 positions agree with TRBD1. The CDR3 is 14 amino acids. Trimming cost V 6 bases and J 4 bases; bases outside gene matches: 5. The DNA of the CDR3 is TGTGCCAGCAGGCAGACAGGGCGTAATGAAAAACTGTTTTTT. Translation: CASRQTGRNEKLFF.

This chain links TRBV20-1 with TRBJ2-3; 13 positions agree with TRBD2. V shed 5 bases, J shed 3 bases, and the junction held 5 bases outside the gene matches. The CDR3 sequence is 15 residues long. Germline-derived CDR1 and CDR2 are DFQATT and SNEGSKA (reference sequence). CDR3 DNA: TGCAGTGCTGGGGGACTAGCGGGACTAACAGATACGCAGTATTTT. Translation: CSAGGLAGLTDTQYF.

The chain is built from TRBV24-1 and TRBJ2-7, with D possibly TRBD1 on 6 matching bases. Deletions cut 4 bases from V and 7 bases from J, with 19 bases between. Looked up from germline, CDR1 is KGHDR and CDR2 is SFDVKD. The CDR3 has 15 amino acids. CDR3 sequence (DNA): TGTGCCACCAGTGAAACAGGGAGTTTATACAATGAGCAGTACTTC. Translating it yields CATSETGSLYNEQYF.

This clonotype was seen only a few times. The chain is built from TRBV5-1 and TRBJ2-1, with 7 bases aligning to TRBD2. With 4 bases clipped from V and 8 bases from J, the junction kept 9 bases outside the gene matches. CDR3 length: 14 residues. The germline gives CDR1 SGHRS, CDR2 YFSETQ. The CDR3 coding sequence is TGCGCCAGCAGCGGGGGGGACCCTGGCGATGAGCAGTTCTTC. It codes for CASSGGDPGDEQFF.

In nucleotides, the CDR3 is TGTGCCAGCAGCACAAGTAGAGGAGGAGAAAAACTGTTTTTT. Translating it yields CASSTSRGGEKLFF. The rearrangement links TRBV25-1 to TRBJ1-4; D is uncertain. Germline CDR1 is MGHDK and CDR2 is SYGVNS. Trimming shortened V by 6 bases and J by 8 bases, and 16 bases separated the two germline ends. The CDR3 runs to 14 residues.

The V and J genes are TRBV5-6 and TRBJ1-1, with 8 nucleotides matching TRBD1. The germline V gene has CDR1 SGHDT and CDR2 YYEEEE. The J segment lost 4 bases and the V segment lost 0 bases, leaving 20 bases of the junction unmatched. The CDR3 contains 20 residues. CDR3 sequence: CASSLDEGWTGKIRGTEAFF. CDR3 nucleotide sequence: TGTGCCAGCAGCTTGGATGAGGGTTGGACAGGGAAAATTCGGGGCACTGAAGCTTTCTTT.

This chain joins TRBV15 and TRBJ2-4; the D gene is possibly TRBD2 (5 bases). The CDR3 totals 17 residues. Trimming stripped 4 bases from V and 3 bases from J, with 19 bases between. CDR1 and CDR2 from the germline V gene are LNHNV and YYDKDF (reference sequence). The CDR3: CATSTESGVAGKNIQYF. CDR3 bases: TGTGCCACCAGCACAGAGTCCGGCGTGGCGGGCAAAAACATTCAGTACTTC.

This clonotype has more than one count but fewer than ten. The J gene is TRBJ2-1, the V gene TRBV18, with a weak D call TRBD2 (5 bases). Per germline, CDR1 KGHSH and CDR2 LQKENI. V dropped 0 bases and J dropped 6 bases, with 9 bases sitting between them. The CDR3 has 14 residues. CDR3 in amino acids: CASSPPRLSNEQFF. The CDR3 nucleotides read TGTGCCAGCTCACCACCGAGACTAAGCAATGAGCAGTTCTTC. Full variable domain (rest looked up from reference TRBV18 and TRBJ2-1): NAGVMQNPRHLVRRRGQEARLRCSPMKGHSHVYWYRQLPEEGLKFMVYLQKENIIDESGMPKERFSAEFPKEGPSILRIQQVVRGDSAAYFCASSPPRLSNEQFFGPGTRLTVL.